What follows describes a single TCR beta chain. These data belong to a study of T cells after yellow fever vaccination. Study information: Fractions low in cell number were prepared with SMART-Seq v4 Ultra Low Input.

CDR3 length: 15 residues. V lost 0 bases to trimming and J lost 7 bases, with 13 bases between them. The germline V gene encodes CDR1 SGDLS and CDR2 YYNGEE. Template-switching 5'RACE yielded the TCR cDNA; a universal primer site and UMIs were added in the process. Using its own MiXCR run on the 5' RACE reads, TCRdb lists one record per CDR3 protein. This table holds about 400,000 distinct CDR3 sequences, 11% found once. V gene TRBV9 combines with J gene TRBJ2-2; tentatively, D is TRBD2 (5 bases). The receptor was isolated from a man in his late teens or twenties who received the YFV17D yellow fever vaccine. The sequences come from PBMCs, collected on the day of the first yellow fever vaccination. The CDR3 nucleotides read TGTGCCAGCAGCGTAGAGCCAGCCGGGGTCGGGGAGCTGTTTTTT. Its translation is CASSVEPAGVGELFF.